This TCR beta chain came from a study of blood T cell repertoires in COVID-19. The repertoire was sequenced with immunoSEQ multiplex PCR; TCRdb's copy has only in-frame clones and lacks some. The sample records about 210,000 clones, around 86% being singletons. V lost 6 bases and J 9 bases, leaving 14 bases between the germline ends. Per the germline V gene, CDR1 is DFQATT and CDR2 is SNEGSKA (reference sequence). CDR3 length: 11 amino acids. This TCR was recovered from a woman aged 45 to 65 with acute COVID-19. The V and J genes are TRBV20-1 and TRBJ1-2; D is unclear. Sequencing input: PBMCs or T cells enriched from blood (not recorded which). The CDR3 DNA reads TGCAGTGCACAGAGCTCTTGGAGCTACACCTTC. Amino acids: CSAQSSWSYTF.